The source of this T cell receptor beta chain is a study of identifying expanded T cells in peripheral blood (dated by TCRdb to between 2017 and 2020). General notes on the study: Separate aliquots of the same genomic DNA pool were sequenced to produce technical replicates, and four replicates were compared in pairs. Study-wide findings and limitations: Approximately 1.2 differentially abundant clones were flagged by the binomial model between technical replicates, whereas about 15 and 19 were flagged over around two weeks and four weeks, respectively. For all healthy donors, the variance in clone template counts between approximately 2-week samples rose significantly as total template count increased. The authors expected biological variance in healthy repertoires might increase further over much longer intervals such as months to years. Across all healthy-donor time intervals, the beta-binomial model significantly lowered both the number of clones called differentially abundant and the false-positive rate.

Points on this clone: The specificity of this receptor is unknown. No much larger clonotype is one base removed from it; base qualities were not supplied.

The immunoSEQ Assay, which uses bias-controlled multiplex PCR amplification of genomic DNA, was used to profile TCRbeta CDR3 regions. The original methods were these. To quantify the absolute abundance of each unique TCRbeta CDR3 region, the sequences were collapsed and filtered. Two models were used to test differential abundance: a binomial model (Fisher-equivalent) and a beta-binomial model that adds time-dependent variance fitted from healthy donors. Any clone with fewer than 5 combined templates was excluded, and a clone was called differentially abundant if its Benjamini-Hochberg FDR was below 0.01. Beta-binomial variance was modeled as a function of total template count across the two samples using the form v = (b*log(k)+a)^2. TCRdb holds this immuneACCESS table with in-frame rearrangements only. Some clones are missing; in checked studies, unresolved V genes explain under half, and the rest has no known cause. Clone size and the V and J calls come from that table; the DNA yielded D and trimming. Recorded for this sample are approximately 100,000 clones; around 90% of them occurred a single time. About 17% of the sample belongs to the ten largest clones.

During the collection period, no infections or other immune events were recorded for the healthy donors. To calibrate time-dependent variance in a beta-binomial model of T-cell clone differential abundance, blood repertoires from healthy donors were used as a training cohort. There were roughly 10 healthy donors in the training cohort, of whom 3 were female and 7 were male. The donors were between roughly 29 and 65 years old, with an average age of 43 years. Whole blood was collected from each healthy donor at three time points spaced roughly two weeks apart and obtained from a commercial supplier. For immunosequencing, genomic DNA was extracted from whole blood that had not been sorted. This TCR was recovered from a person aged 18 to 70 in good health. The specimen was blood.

In nucleotides, the sequence is TGTGCCAGCAGTTTGTTGCCGCGGGACACTGAAGCTTTCTTT. This is translated as CASSLLPRDTEAFF. The V gene is TRBV28 and the J gene is TRBJ1-1, with the D segment identity uncertain. Taken from the germline V gene, the CDR1 and CDR2 loops are MDHEN and SYDVKM. V is shortened by 3 bases, J by 3 bases, and the region joining them spans 11 bases. The CDR3 has 14 amino acids, counting the end cysteine and phenylalanine. The DNA shown is the 42-base CDR3, in frame from base 1.